The entry that follows covers one TCR beta chain sequence. Its antigen remains unknown. The V and J ends lost 0 bases and 9 bases respectively, with 7 bases between them. The CDR3 is 12 residues long. CDR1 is SGDLS, CDR2 YYNGEE, per germline. This sample is part of a study of T cell repertoires in cytomegalovirus infection. Study-wide background: CMV epitopes that were recently identified and HLA-C-restricted were used alongside well-studied HLA-B-restricted ones.

TCRdb recomputed calls from the reads with MiXCR, one row per CDR3 protein. The table lists about 60,000 distinct CDR3 sequences, 20% of them singletons. V gene TRBV9 combines with J gene TRBJ2-1; D may be TRBD1 or TRBD2 (5 bases each). This specimen was CD8+ T cells from cultured PBMCs, taken from culture after CMV antigen stimulation. The receptor's source is a human donor in good health (CMV status not recorded). Some clones in this sample may be carry-over from other donors' samples. CDR3 bases: TGTGCCAGCAGCGTAGAGGGACGTGAGCAGTTCTTC. Protein sequence: CASSVEGREQFF.